The entry below describes one T cell receptor beta chain. This entry comes from a study of cytomegalovirus exposure and HLA in healthy donors. Researchers ran the PCR with 60 Vbeta and 13 Jbeta primers. The table came from immunoSEQ multiplex PCR; TCRdb's copy has only in-frame clones and leaves some out. The top ten clones hold about 1.7% of a sample with 250,000 or so clones, 80% to 95% of them seen once. The CDR3 length is 17 residues. Per the germline V gene, CDR1 is SGHRS and CDR2 is YFSETQ. V gave up 0 bases and J gave up 4 bases, with 19 bases separating them. This chain uses TRBV5-1 with TRBJ1-2; D may be TRBD1 (6 bases). The source material was PBMCs. This TCR was sampled from a girl aged 2-10 years in good health and CMV-seronegative. For the CDR3, the DNA is TGCGCCAGCAGCTTGGATGGTGGAACAGGGACCCCCTATGGCTACACCTTC. Translation: CASSLDGGTGTPYGYTF.